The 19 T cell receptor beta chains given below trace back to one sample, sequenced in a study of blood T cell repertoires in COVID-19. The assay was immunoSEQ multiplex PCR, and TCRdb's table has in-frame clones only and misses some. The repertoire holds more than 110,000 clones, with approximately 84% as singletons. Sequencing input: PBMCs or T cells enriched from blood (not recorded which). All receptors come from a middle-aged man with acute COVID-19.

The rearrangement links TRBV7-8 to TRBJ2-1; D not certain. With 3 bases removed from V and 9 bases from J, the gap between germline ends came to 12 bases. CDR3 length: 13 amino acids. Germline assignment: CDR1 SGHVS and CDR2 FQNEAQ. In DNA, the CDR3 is TGTGCCAGCAGCTTCGAGACGAGGAGTGAGCAGTTCTTC. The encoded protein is CASSFETRSEQFF.

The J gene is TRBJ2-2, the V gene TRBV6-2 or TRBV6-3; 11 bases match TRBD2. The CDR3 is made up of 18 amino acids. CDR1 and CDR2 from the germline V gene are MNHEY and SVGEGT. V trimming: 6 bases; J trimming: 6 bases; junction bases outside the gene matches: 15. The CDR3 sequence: CASSRIGQGLAEPGELFF. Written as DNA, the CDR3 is TGTGCCAGCAGCCGAATCGGTCAGGGACTAGCGGAACCCGGGGAGCTGTTTTTT.

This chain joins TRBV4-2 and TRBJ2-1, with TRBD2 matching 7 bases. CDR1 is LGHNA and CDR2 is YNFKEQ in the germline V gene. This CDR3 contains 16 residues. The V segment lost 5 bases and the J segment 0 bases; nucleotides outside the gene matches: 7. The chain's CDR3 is CASSVRGGLSYNEQFF. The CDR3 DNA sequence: TGTGCCAGCAGCGTCCGCGGGGGACTCTCCTACAATGAGCAGTTCTTC.

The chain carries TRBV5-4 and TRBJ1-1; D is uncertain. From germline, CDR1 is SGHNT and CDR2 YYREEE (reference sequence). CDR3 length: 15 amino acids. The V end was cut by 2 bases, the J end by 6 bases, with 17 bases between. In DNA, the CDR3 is TGTGCCAGCAGCTTTCTCTTGTCCTCGTTGTCTGAAGCTTTCTTT. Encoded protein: CASSFLLSSLSEAFF.

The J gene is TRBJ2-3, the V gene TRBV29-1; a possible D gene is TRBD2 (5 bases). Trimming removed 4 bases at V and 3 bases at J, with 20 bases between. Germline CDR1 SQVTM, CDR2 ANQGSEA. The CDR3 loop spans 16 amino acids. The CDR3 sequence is CSVVRGRVGPTDTQYF. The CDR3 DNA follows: TGCAGCGTTGTTCGGGGAAGGGTGGGCCCTACAGATACGCAGTATTTT.

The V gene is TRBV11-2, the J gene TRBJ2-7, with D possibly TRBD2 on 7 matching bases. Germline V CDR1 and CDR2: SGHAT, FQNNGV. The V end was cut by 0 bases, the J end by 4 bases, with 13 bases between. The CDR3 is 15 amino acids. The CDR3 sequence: CASSLDLGGPYEQYF. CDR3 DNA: TGTGCCAGCAGCTTAGATCTGGGGGGGCCGTACGAGCAGTACTTC. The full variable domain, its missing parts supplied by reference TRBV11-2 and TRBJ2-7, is EAGVAQSPRYKIIEKRQSVAFWCNPISGHATLYWYQQILGQGPKLLIQFQNNGVVDDSQLPKDRFSAERLKGVDSTLKIQPAKLEDSAVYLCASSLDLGGPYEQYFGPGTRLTVT.

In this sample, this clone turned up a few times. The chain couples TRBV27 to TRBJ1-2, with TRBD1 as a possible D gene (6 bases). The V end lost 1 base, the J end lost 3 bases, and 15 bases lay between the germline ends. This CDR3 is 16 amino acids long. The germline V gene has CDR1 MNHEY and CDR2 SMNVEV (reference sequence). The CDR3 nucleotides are TGTGCCAGCAGTTTATATTACAGGGAGGGTCACTATGGCTACACCTTC. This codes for CASSLYYREGHYGYTF.

DNA of the CDR3: TGCGCCAGCAGCCAAGGGGGGGTCGGGAGCCTTGCCTATGGCTACACCTTC. Translation gives CASSQGGVGSLAYGYTF. The rearrangement joins TRBV4-1 to TRBJ1-2, with D possibly TRBD1 on 5 matching bases. The V end lost 1 base, the J end lost 4 bases, and 19 bases lay between the germline ends. The germline V gene encodes CDR1 MGHRA and CDR2 YSYEKL. This CDR3 contains 17 residues.

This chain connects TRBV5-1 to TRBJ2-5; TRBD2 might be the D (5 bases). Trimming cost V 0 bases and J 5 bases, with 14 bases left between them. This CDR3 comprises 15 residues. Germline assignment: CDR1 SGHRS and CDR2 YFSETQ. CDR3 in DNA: TGCGCCAGCAGCTTGGGTTTCGCGTCGGGGGAGACCCAGTACTTC. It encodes CASSLGFASGETQYF.

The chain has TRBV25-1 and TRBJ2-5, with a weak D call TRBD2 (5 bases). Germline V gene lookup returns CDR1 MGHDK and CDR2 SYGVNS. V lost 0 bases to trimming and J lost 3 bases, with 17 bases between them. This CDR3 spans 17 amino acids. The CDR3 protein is CASSEYHYPGVEETQYF. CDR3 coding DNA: TGTGCCAGCAGTGAATATCACTACCCCGGGGTAGAAGAGACCCAGTACTTC.

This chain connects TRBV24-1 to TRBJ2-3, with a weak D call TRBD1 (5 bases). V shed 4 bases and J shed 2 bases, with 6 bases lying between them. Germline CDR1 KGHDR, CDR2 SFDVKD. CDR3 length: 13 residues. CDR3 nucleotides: TGTGCCACCAGTGACAGGGTCACAGATACGCAGTATTTT. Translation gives CATSDRVTDTQYF.

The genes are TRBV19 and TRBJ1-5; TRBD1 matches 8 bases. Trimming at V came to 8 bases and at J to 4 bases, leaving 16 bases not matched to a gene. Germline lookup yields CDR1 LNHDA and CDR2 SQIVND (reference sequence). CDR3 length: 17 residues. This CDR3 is CASVNGAGGSRNQPQHF. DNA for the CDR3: TGTGCCAGTGTTAACGGGGCAGGGGGCTCGAGAAATCAGCCCCAGCATTTT.

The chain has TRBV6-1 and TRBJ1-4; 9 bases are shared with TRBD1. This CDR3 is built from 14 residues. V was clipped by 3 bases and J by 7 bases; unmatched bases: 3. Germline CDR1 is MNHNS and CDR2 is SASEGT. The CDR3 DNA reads TGTGCCAGCAGTGAGGGACAGGGATCTGAAAAACTGTTTTTT. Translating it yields CASSEGQGSEKLFF.

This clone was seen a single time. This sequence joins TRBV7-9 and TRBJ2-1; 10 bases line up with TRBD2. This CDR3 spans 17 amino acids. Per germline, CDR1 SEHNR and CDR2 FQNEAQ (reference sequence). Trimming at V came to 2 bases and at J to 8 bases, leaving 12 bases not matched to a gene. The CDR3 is CASSLSRELAGRDEQFF. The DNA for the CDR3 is TGTGCCAGCAGCTTAAGTCGTGAACTAGCGGGAAGGGATGAGCAGTTCTTC.

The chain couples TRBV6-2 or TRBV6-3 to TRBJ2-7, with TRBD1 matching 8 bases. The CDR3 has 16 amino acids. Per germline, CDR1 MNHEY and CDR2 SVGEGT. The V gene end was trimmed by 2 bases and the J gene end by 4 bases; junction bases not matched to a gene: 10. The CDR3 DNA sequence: TGTGCCAGCAGTTACACAAACAGGGACAGGAGTTACGAGCAGTACTTC. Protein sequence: CASSYTNRDRSYEQYF.

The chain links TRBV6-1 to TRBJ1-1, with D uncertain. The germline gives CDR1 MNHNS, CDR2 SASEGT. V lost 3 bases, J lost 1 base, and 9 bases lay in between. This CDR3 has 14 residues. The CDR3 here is CASSEQVQNTEAFF. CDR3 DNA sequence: TGTGCCAGCAGTGAGCAGGTCCAGAACACTGAAGCTTTCTTT.

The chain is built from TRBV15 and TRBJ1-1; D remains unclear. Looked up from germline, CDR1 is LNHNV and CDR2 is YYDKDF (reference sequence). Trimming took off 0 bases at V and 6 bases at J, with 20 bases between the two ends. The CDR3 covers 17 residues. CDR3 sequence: CATSRDSARRVGAEAFF. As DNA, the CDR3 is TGTGCCACCAGCAGAGATTCGGCCAGGAGGGTTGGCGCTGAAGCTTTCTTT.

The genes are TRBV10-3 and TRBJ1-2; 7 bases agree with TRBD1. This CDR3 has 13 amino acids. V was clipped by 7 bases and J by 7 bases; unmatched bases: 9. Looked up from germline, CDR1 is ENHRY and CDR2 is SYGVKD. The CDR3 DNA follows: TGTGCCATCACGGGGACAGCGGGTGCTGGCTACACCTTC. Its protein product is CAITGTAGAGYTF.

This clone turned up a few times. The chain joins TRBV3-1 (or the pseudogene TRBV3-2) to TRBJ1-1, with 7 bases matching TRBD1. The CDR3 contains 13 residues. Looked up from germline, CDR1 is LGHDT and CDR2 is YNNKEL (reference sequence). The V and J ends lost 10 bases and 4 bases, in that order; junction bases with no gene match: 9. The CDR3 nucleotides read TGTGCCAACGTGAGGGGGCAGGCCACTGAAGCTTTCTTT. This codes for CANVRGQATEAFF.